The rows below give T cell receptor beta chains drawn from one sample of a study of OX40 agonist ivuxolimab in advanced cancers. Sequencing was performed with immunoSEQ multiplex PCR; in TCRdb, only in-frame clones are kept and a portion is missing. This table has some 37,000 clones, approximately 79% appearing once. The material sequenced was CD4+ or CD8+ T cells sorted from blood, taken in a trial of the OX40 agonist ivuxolimab. The source of these receptors is an adult with an advanced solid tumor such as melanoma, head and neck, liver or kidney cancer. The CDR3 runs from the conserved cysteine through the conserved F or W.

CDR3aa	j_gene	v_gene
CASSLAGSYEQYF	TRBJ2-7	TRBV9
CASSLQEQDYNEQFF	TRBJ2-1	TRBV5-6
CASSYSGTGAEKLFF	TRBJ1-4	TRBV6-5
CAWTLPPPGQPLF	TRBJ2-1	TRBV30
CASSLDGAINSPLHF	TRBJ1-6	TRBV5-1
CASSVGGNINTEAFF	TRBJ1-1	TRBV9
CASSSGGLVPATTYEQYF	TRBJ2-7	TRBV4-1
CASSLDSAYSPLHF	TRBJ1-6	TRBV6-5
CASSLAAGTEFYEQYF	TRBJ2-7	TRBV7-8
CASSLEVGRTEAFF	TRBJ1-1	TRBV5-1
CASSPTGTGRQNTEAFF	TRBJ1-1	TRBV14
CASSFMGKNEKLFF	TRBJ1-4	TRBV5-1
CASSLRLAGGRNEQFF	TRBJ2-1	TRBV14
CASSPRTRIDNEQFF	TRBJ2-1	TRBV9
CASPGLAGGITDTQYF	TRBJ2-3	TRBV25-1
CASSWDRYTEAFF	TRBJ1-1	TRBV7-8
CASSVGGDRGSYEQYF	TRBJ2-7	TRBV4-1
CASSYSAGNYGYTF	TRBJ1-2	TRBV6-5
CASKGETGGKNTEAFF	TRBJ1-1	TRBV14
CATVVNGGTEAFF	TRBJ1-1	TRBV10-3
CSVEQGEGSYGYTF	TRBJ1-2	TRBV29-1
CASSEENSGGAEAFF	TRBJ1-1	TRBV10-1
CASRTSGGTDTQYF	TRBJ2-3	TRBV19
CAISGQGTNTQYF	TRBJ2-3	TRBV6-5
CASSLGVDSNQPQHF	TRBJ1-5	TRBV7-9
CAWGRTGGNYGYTF	TRBJ1-2	TRBV30
CAIGTDSNQPQHF	TRBJ1-5	TRBV10-3
CASSLIPTPYEQYF	TRBJ2-7	TRBV7-9
CASSYSGGSGELFF	TRBJ2-2	TRBV6-5
CASRKGTSGAYEQYF	TRBJ2-7	TRBV10-2
CASSQVSTGSAFF	TRBJ1-1	TRBV14
CAWSVRGGPQPQHF	TRBJ1-5	TRBV30
CASSPQAGGLTIYNEQFF	TRBJ2-1	TRBV9
CSVGGEGGYGYTF	TRBJ1-2	TRBV29-1
CASSVGDQVLNYGYTF	TRBJ1-2	TRBV9
CASSLSGVGGAYTQYF	TRBJ2-3	TRBV27
CASKGGNQPQHF	TRBJ1-5	TRBV10-2
CASSLGGLRDPDTQYF	TRBJ2-3	TRBV7-2
CASSDLQGAPNQPQHF	TRBJ1-5	TRBV10-2
CASSIGTGFSGNTIYF	TRBJ1-3	TRBV19
CASSLIGPAYEQYF	TRBJ2-7	TRBV5-1
CAWSVRGNSNQPQHF	TRBJ1-5	TRBV30
CASSPGVGEQYF	NA	TRBV4-1
CASSPGTGGTTNEKLFF	TRBJ1-4	TRBV18
CASKTVSSYEQYF	TRBJ2-7	TRBV28
CASSLRSGGEQYF	TRBJ2-7	TRBV28
CASSPSTAKAFF	TRBJ1-1	TRBV7-9
CASSQGEDPTYEQYF	TRBJ2-7	TRBV4-1
CASSPLAGGPTDTQYF	TRBJ2-3	TRBV7-7
CTSSPPTGDTGELFF	TRBJ2-2	TRBV1
CASSQANQPQHF	TRBJ1-5	TRBV4-1
CAWSEQSNQPQHF	TRBJ1-5	TRBV30